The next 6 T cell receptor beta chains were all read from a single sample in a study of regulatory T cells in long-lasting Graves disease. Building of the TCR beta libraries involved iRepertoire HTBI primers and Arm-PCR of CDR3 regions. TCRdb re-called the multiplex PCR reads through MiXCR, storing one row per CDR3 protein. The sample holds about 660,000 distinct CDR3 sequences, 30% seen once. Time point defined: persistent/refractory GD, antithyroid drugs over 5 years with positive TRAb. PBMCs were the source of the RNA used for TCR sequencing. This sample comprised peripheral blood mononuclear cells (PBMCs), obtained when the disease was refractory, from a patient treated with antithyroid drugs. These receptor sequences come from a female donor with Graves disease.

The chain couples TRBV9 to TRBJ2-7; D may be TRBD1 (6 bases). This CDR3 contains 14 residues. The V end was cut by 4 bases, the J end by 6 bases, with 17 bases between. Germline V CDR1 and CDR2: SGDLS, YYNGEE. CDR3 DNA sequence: TGTGCCAGCAGCCCACAGGGCTCGCGGGCCGAGCAGTACTTC. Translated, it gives CASSPQGSRAEQYF.

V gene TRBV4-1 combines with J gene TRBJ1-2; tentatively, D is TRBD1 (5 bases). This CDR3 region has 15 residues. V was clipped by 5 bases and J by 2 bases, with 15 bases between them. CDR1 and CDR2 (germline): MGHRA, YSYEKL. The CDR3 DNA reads TGCGCCAGCAGCAACACCGGGACTGGCAACTATGGCTACACCTTC. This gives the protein CASSNTGTGNYGYTF.

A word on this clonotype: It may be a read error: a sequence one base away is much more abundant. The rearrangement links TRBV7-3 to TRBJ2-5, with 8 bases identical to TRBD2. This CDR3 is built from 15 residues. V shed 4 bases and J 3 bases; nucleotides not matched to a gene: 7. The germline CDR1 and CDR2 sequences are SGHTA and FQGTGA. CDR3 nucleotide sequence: TGTGCCAGCAGCTGGGGCGGGAGGTGGGAAGAGACCCAGTACTTC. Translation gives CASSWGGRWEETQYF.

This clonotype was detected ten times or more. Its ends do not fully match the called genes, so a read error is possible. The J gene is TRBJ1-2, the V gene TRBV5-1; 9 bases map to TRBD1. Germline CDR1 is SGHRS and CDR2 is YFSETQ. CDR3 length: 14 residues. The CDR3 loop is CASSLGQGTYGYTF. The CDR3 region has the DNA TGTGCCAGCAGTCTCGGACAGGGGACATATGGCTACACCTTC. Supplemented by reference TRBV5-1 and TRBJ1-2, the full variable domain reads KAGVTQTPRYLIKTRGQQVTLSCSPISGHRSVSWYQQTPGQGLQFLFEYFSETQRNKGNFPGRFSGRQFSNSRSEMNVSTLELGDSALYLCASSLGQGTYGYTFGSGTRLTVV.

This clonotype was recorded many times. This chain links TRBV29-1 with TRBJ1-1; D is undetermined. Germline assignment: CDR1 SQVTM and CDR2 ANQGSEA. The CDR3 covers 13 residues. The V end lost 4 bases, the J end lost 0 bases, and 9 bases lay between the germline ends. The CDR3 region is CSVGHGLNTEAFF. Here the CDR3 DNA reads TGCAGCGTTGGGCACGGATTGAACACTGAAGCTTTCTTT.

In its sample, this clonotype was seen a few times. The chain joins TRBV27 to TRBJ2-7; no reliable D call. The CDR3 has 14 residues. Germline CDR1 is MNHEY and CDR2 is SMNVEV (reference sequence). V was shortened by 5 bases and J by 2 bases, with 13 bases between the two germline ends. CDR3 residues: CASSTAADTYEQYF. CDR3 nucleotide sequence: TGTGCCAGCAGTACCGCGGCGGATACCTACGAGCAGTACTTC.